A selection of T cell receptor beta chains follows, all from one sample in a study of shared clonotypes between healthy human individuals. TCRdb keeps only in-frame clones here, not all; method: immunoSEQ multiplex PCR. The sample comprises about 1.5 million clones, approximately 98% of which are singletons, and 0.4% to 0.45% rests with the top ten. Sequenced sample: naive CD4+ T cells sorted from blood. The receptors were gathered from a man in his thirties or forties in good health. CDR3s include the opening cysteine and the closing phenylalanine or tryptophan. A D gene is named only where the DNA matches it firmly.

CDR3 DNA,CDR3 protein,J gene,V gene,D gene
TGTGCCAGCAGTGGGGGGACAGGGGTCTACGAGACCCAGTACTTC,CASSGGTGVYETQYF,TRBJ2-5,TRBV28,TRBD1
TGCGCCAGCCAACAGGCGTTTGAGCCCCAGCATTTT,CASQQAFEPQHF,TRBJ1-5,TRBV10-2,.
TGCGCCAGCAGCTTAGCTAGCGGGAGGTCCGCCGAGACCCAGTACTTC,CASSLASGRSAETQYF,TRBJ2-5,TRBV5-1,TRBD2
TGTGCCAGCAGCCCGAGGGAAGACTTGGGTCAGCCCCAGCATTTT,CASSPREDLGQPQHF,TRBJ1-5,TRBV7-3,.
TGTGCCAGCAGTCAGACTAGCGGATCCTACGAGCAGTACTTC,CASSQTSGSYEQYF,TRBJ2-7,TRBV6-5,TRBD2
TGTGCCATCGGACAGAAGGAAGATACGCAGTATTTT,CAIGQKEDTQYF,TRBJ2-3,TRBV10-3,.
TGTGCCAGCAGCCCCCGCCCGACGACAGGGGAGGGAGAAAAACTGTTTTTT,CASSPRPTTGEGEKLFF,TRBJ1-4,TRBV13,TRBD1
TGCGCCAGCAGCTTGGGGACAACAACTAATGAAAAACTGTTTTTT,CASSLGTTTNEKLFF,TRBJ1-4,TRBV5-1,.
TGTGCCAGCAGCTCCCGTCTTAGCGGGAGGACCTACGAGCAGTACTTC,CASSSRLSGRTYEQYF,TRBJ2-7,TRBV7-9,TRBD2
TGTGCCAGCAGCGTTTCCTCGGGCGGCAGTGTGAGGACGCAGTATTTT,CASSVSSGGSVRTQYF,TRBJ2-3,TRBV9,.
TGTGCCAGCAGCTCTACAAATGGGCCAGATACGCAGTATTTT,CASSSTNGPDTQYF,TRBJ2-3,TRBV6-1,.
TGTGCCAGCAGCCGTGCGGACAGTTTTGGCTACACCTTC,CASSRADSFGYTF,TRBJ1-2,TRBV7-9,.
TGTGCCAGCAGTTTAAGTAGCGCACTAGCGGGAGGTTTATTCTACGAGCAGTACTTC,CASSLSSALAGGLFYEQYF,TRBJ2-7,TRBV27,TRBD2
TGTGCCAGCGGCCTCACCGGGGAGCTGTTTTTT,CASGLTGELFF,TRBJ2-2,TRBV2,.
TGTGCCAGCAGCGTAGTGTCGGTGAGCACTGAAGCTTTCTTT,CASSVVSVSTEAFF,TRBJ1-1,TRBV9,.
TGCGCCAGCAGCCCGGGACTAGCGGGAGTATCCGAGCAGTACTTC,CASSPGLAGVSEQYF,TRBJ2-7,TRBV5-1,TRBD2
TGTGCCAGCTCACCAAGGGACAGGGGAAGGGGCTACACCTTC,CASSPRDRGRGYTF,TRBJ1-2,TRBV18,TRBD1